Following are 9 T cell receptor beta chains from one sample sequenced in a study of cytomegalovirus exposure and HLA in healthy donors. It was with 60 Vbeta and 13 Jbeta primers that the PCR ran. Sequenced by immunoSEQ multiplex PCR; TCRdb stores in-frame clones only, minus some. The sample holds around 100,000 clones, approximately 60% seen once. Sequencing used PBMCs. These TCRs come from a woman in her 30s in good health and CMV-seronegative.

This clone has more than one count but fewer than ten. The chain recombines TRBV2 with TRBJ2-3, with TRBD2 matching 10 bases. The trim removed 6 bases at V and 2 bases at J, leaving 8 bases unmatched. There are 16 residues in the CDR3. CDR1 SNHLY and CDR2 FYNNEI come from the germline V gene. CDR3 region: CASSGGTSVSTDTQYF. CDR3 DNA: TGTGCCAGCAGCGGGGGGACTAGCGTTTCCACAGATACGCAGTATTTT.

The J gene is TRBJ1-5, the V gene TRBV2; D gene ambiguous. This CDR3 has 14 residues. Germline V gives CDR1 SNHLY, CDR2 FYNNEI. The germline V and J ends were trimmed by 1 base and 0 bases, with 4 bases remaining between them. As DNA, the CDR3 is TGTGCCAGCAGTGAAGTAAATAGCAATCAGCCCCAGCATTTT. Translating it yields CASSEVNSNQPQHF.

This clone was seen once. This chain links TRBV9 with TRBJ2-5, with TRBD2 matching 10 bases. Losses at the gene ends were 0 bases for V and 0 bases for J; bases not matched to a gene: 5. The CDR3 totals 17 residues. Germline V lookup: CDR1 SGDLS, CDR2 YYNGEE. DNA for the CDR3: TGTGCCAGCAGCGTAGATGGACTAGCGGCGTACCAAGAGACCCAGTACTTC. It codes for CASSVDGLAAYQETQYF.

This clone was seen a few times. This chain uses TRBV27 with TRBJ2-7; TRBD2 might be the D (5 bases). V gave up 10 bases and J gave up 4 bases, with 17 bases separating them. The CDR3 is 13 residues long. Germline CDR1 is MNHEY and CDR2 is SMNVEV (reference sequence). CDR3 sequence reads: CATQNIGVYEQYF. The CDR3 DNA follows: TGTGCCACCCAGAACATCGGGGTTTACGAGCAGTACTTC.

V gene TRBV27 combines with J gene TRBJ1-6, with a weak D call TRBD1 (5 bases). This CDR3 is built from 15 residues. Trimming cost V 5 bases and J 4 bases, with 12 bases left between them. Germline CDR1 MNHEY, CDR2 SMNVEV (reference sequence). The CDR3: CASSASTVYNSPLHF. CDR3 in DNA: TGTGCCAGCAGTGCCTCGACAGTATATAATTCACCCCTCCACTTT.

The rearrangement uses TRBV7-9 and TRBJ2-1; TRBD2 aligns across 7 bases. With V trimmed by 0 bases and J by 7 bases, 6 bases remained unmatched. The CDR3 is 15 residues long. The germline CDR1 and CDR2 sequences are SEHNR and FQNEAQ (reference sequence). DNA of the CDR3: TGTGCCAGCAGCTTAGCTACTAGCGTTGGAAATGAGCAGTTCTTC. As protein: CASSLATSVGNEQFF. Together with reference TRBV7-9 and TRBJ2-1, the CDR3 gives the full variable domain: DTGVSQNPRHKITKRGQNVTFRCDPISEHNRLYWYRQTLGQGPEFLTYFQNEAQLEKSRLLSDRFSAERPKGSFSTLEIQRTEQGDSAMYLCASSLATSVGNEQFFGPGTRLTVL.

J is TRBJ2-3 and V is TRBV6-1, with 10 bases that match TRBD2. CDR3 length: 14 residues. Germline V gene sequence: CDR1 MNHNS, CDR2 SASEGT. With 5 bases clipped from V and 6 bases from J, the junction kept 5 bases outside the gene matches. CDR3 bases: TGTGCCAGCAGTAACCTAGCGGGAGTGGATACGCAGTATTTT. It encodes CASSNLAGVDTQYF.

The V and J genes are TRBV7-9 and TRBJ1-4; D uncertain. This CDR3 has 14 residues. Germline CDR1 is SEHNR and CDR2 is FQNEAQ (reference sequence). V was clipped by 2 bases and J by 6 bases, with 10 bases between them. CDR3: CASSLSGFDEKLFF. CDR3 sequence (DNA): TGTGCCAGCAGCTTATCCGGGTTCGATGAAAAACTGTTTTTT.

The CDR3 region is CSVLPGQKTYEQYF. Written as DNA, the CDR3 is TGCAGCGTCCTACCGGGACAGAAGACCTACGAGCAGTACTTC. The rearrangement links TRBV29-1 to TRBJ2-7, with 7 bases aligning to TRBD1. Germline assignment: CDR1 SQVTM and CDR2 ANQGSEA. CDR3 length: 14 amino acids. After removal of 6 bases from V and 2 bases from J, the junction contained 10 bases not matched to a gene.